This TCR beta chain is from a study of CD8 T cells in ankylosing spondylitis (dated by TCRdb to the late 2010s). For the study in its entirety: To find TCR variants linked to disease, the study profiled T cell receptor beta repertoires in ankylosing spondylitis patients and healthy donors. In total, the full study cohort was made up of 100 to 140 healthy donors and 25 to 30 ankylosing spondylitis patients. Peripheral blood samples were taken, and synovial fluid was additionally collected from ankylosing spondylitis patients.

The instrument given in TCRdb is Illumina HiSeq 2500. Quantitative 5'-RACE with molecular barcodes was used to prepare TCR beta libraries. Turning to the authors' computational methods: Disease-linked TCR variants were identified with a new computational method built on a probabilistic model of VDJ rearrangement. TCRdb cleaned the public reads at Q25 with fastp, built clones with MiXCR and kept in-frame beta chains. Records with the same CDR3 protein are collapsed into one entry carrying the most frequent genes and DNA. The V and J calls reflect TCRdb's pipeline rather than the authors' work. The sample profile shows around 100,000 distinct CDR3 sequences; about 9% of them were found once. Jointly, the top ten make up about a third of the sample. In its sample, this clonotype was seen a few times. Its antigen is not yet known. Base qualities were left out, and no much larger clone turns up one base away.

On the study overall, not on this receptor specifically: Some motif variants had previously been reported in the synovial fluid and blood of reactive arthritis patients, which suggests shared mechanisms of disease initiation. In peripheral blood, the disease-linked clones were found at relatively low frequencies and had a CD8+ phenotype. Blood from ankylosing spondylitis patients appeared to be characterized by a TCR beta motif made up of under ten highly homologous amino acid variants. The disease-linked clones were reported as significantly enriched in matched synovial fluid samples from ankylosing spondylitis patients.

CDR1 and CDR2, per the germline V gene, are SGHAT and FQNNGV. The cysteine opens and the phenylalanine closes a CDR3 of 14 amino acids. Just CDR3 DNA is preserved here, 42 bases in frame from base 1. V is pared back by 6 bases and J by 2 bases, with 13 bases lying between the germline termini. The chain was built from TRBV11-2 and TRBJ1-1; a tentative D call is TRBD1 (6 bases match). This clonotype was obtained from a male donor with ankylosing spondylitis. Sequencing was done on a sample of blood, either unsorted or a sorted T cell fraction (not recorded which). The CDR3 protein is CASRPEGVNTEAFF. The DNA is as follows: TGTGCCAGCAGACCCGAGGGGGTAAACACTGAAGCTTTCTTT.